This entry is about one T cell receptor (beta chain). The sample comes from a study of blood T cell repertoires in COVID-19. Overall study: Samples came from the United States, Italy and Spain, spanning acute and convalescent COVID-19.

Clones were read by immunoSEQ multiplex PCR, and TCRdb kept only the in-frame ones, dropping some. Of about 84,000 clones listed, 65% to 85% are singletons. Deletions cut 1 base from V and 2 bases from J, with 14 bases between. The germline V gene encodes CDR1 SEHNR and CDR2 FQNEAQ (reference sequence). This CDR3 contains 16 residues. The source is an elderly man with active or convalescent COVID-19. Sequencing was performed on peripheral blood. V usage is TRBV7-9 and J usage is TRBJ2-5; a weak D match, TRBD1 (5 bases). CDR3 bases: TGTGCCAGCAGCTTAGGGATGACAGACGCACAAGAGACCCAGTACTTC. Translating gives CASSLGMTDAQETQYF. The variable domain in full, with the rest retrieved from reference TRBV7-9 and TRBJ2-5, is DTGVSQNPRHKITKRGQNVTFRCDPISEHNRLYWYRQTLGQGPEFLTYFQNEAQLEKSRLLSDRFSAERPKGSFSTLEIQRTEQGDSAMYLCASSLGMTDAQETQYFGPGTRLLVL.